The present T cell receptor beta chain was sequenced within a study of blood T cell repertoires in COVID-19. Turning to the study itself: There were acute and convalescent COVID-19 samples, and they came from the United States, Italy and Spain.

Recruitment covered about 25 US areas and drew participants whose ages spanned about 18 to 89 years. How the authors handled the data: Amplified reference gene primers provided the basis for estimating nucleated cell counts. Clones were read by immunoSEQ multiplex PCR, and TCRdb kept only the in-frame ones, dropping some. V, J and clone size are those of that table, while D and trimming were read from the DNA. Among approximately 150,000 clones listed, over 75% were seen once. The clonotype originates from a woman aged 40 to 55 with acute COVID-19. The specimen was PBMCs or T cells enriched from blood (not recorded which).

CDR3 amino acids: CAISWGLAGGPGETQYF. The CDR3, as DNA: TGTGCCATCAGTTGGGGACTAGCGGGAGGGCCAGGGGAGACCCAGTACTTC. The chain carries TRBV10-3 and TRBJ2-5; 16 bases match TRBD2. V trimming: 5 bases; J trimming: 5 bases; junction bases outside the gene matches: 8. CDR1 ENHRY and CDR2 SYGVKD come from the germline V gene. The CDR3 runs 17 residues.